The 27 T cell receptor beta chains below come from one sample, sequenced in a study of cytomegalovirus exposure and HLA in healthy donors. Primers: 60 Vbeta forward and 13 Jbeta reverse. Assay used: immunoSEQ multiplex PCR; TCRdb lists only in-frame clones, some missing. The sample records some 160,000 clones, around 77% being singletons. Sequences were obtained from PBMCs. These receptor sequences come from a man in his sixties in good health and CMV-seronegative.

V and J are TRBV11-2 and TRBJ2-1; 8 positions match TRBD2. The CDR3 length is 15 residues. The J segment lost 9 bases and the V segment lost 3 bases, leaving 10 bases of the junction unmatched. Germline V gene sequence: CDR1 SGHAT, CDR2 FQNNGV. The CDR3 nucleotides are TGTGCCAGCAGCTTGGGGACTAGGGTGGATGGTGAGCAGTTCTTC. Amino acid sequence: CASSLGTRVDGEQFF.

The gene calls are TRBV6-5 and TRBJ2-3; a possible D gene is TRBD1 (6 bases). CDR1 and CDR2 (germline): MNHEY, SVGAGI. Trimming cost V 8 bases and J 2 bases, with 14 bases left between them. The length of the CDR3 is 14 residues. The DNA for the CDR3 is TGTGCCAGCTCCAGGGGCATGTTCACAGATACGCAGTATTTT. Translated: CASSRGMFTDTQYF.

In the case of this clone: Germline and junction disagree at one end, which may indicate a read error. The rearrangement uses TRBV30 and TRBJ1-5; 8 bases match TRBD1. CDR1 is GTSNPN and CDR2 is SVGIG in the germline V gene (reference sequence). This CDR3 is 15 amino acids long. The CDR3 loop is CAWSGGAGGEQPQNF. The CDR3 nucleotides read TGTGCCTGGAGTGGAGGGGCAGGGGGCGAACAGCCCCAGAATTTT.

This chain uses TRBV28 with TRBJ2-1; 8 bases map to TRBD2. Germline values: CDR1 MDHEN, CDR2 SYDVKM. Trimming cost V 6 bases and J 1 base; bases outside gene matches: 5. This CDR3 region has 15 residues. Here the CDR3 reads CASRVAGLSYNEQFF. The DNA for the CDR3 is TGTGCCAGCAGGGTAGCGGGACTTTCCTACAATGAGCAGTTCTTC.

J is TRBJ2-1 and V is TRBV4-1, with D possibly TRBD1 on 5 matching bases. The CDR3 loop spans 18 amino acids. Germline CDR1 is MGHRA and CDR2 is YSYEKL. Trimming took 1 base from V and 2 from J, leaving 18 bases between them. The CDR3 loop is CASSQVPPPVQAYNEQFF. The CDR3 DNA is TGCGCCAGCAGCCAAGTTCCCCCCCCCGTACAGGCCTACAATGAGCAGTTCTTC.

V is TRBV14 and J is TRBJ2-7; 15 bases map to TRBD2. Germline CDR1 is SGHDN and CDR2 is FVKESK. The CDR3 is 16 residues long. Germline trimming cut 1 base from V and 6 bases from J; bases unmatched to any gene: 4. CDR3 region: CASSQAGGLAGGEQYF. CDR3 in DNA: TGTGCCAGCAGCCAAGCAGGGGGACTAGCGGGAGGCGAGCAGTACTTC.

The chain carries TRBV30 and TRBJ2-2; 9 nucleotides agree with TRBD1. The CDR3 covers 17 residues. Germline CDR1 GTSNPN, CDR2 SVGIG (reference sequence). V shed 3 bases and J 4 bases; nucleotides not matched to a gene: 12. The CDR3 is CAWRTRPGTGTTGELFF. The CDR3 DNA reads as TGTGCCTGGAGGACACGTCCCGGGACAGGGACCACCGGGGAGCTGTTTTTT.

The V and J genes are TRBV7-6 and TRBJ2-1, with TRBD2 identical over 11 bases. The CDR3 is 17 residues long. V lost 4 bases, J lost 0 bases, and 5 bases stayed unmatched. Germline CDR1 and CDR2: SGHVS and FNYEAQ. In DNA, the CDR3 is TGTGCCAGCAGCTCGGGGACTAGCGGTAGCTCCTACAATGAGCAGTTCTTC. As protein: CASSSGTSGSSYNEQFF.

The V call is TRBV7-6, the J call TRBJ2-7; 11 bases match TRBD2. The CDR3 is made up of 15 amino acids. V shed 5 bases, J shed 4 bases, and the junction held 7 bases outside the gene matches. Germline values: CDR1 SGHVS, CDR2 FNYEAQ. The CDR3 DNA is TGTGCCAGCAGCCTTACTAGCGGGGGTCCGTACGAGCAGTACTTC. Protein: CASSLTSGGPYEQYF.

This clone was picked up one time. The sample contains more than one DNA sequence encoding this CDR3. The chain recombines TRBV6-1 with TRBJ1-2; possible D gene TRBD1, 5 bases. This CDR3 is built from 13 residues. CDR1 is MNHNS, CDR2 SASEGT, per germline. Trimming pared 8 bases from V and 2 bases from J, leaving 12 bases between. CDR3 DNA sequence: TGTGCCAGCGGGGGAGGGCAAAACTATGGCTACACCTTC. Translating gives CASGGGQNYGYTF.

The rearrangement links TRBV6-5 to TRBJ2-2, with TRBD1 identical over 7 bases. V lost 6 bases and J lost 12; bases outside the gene matches: 13. This CDR3 has 14 amino acids. From germline, CDR1 is MNHEY and CDR2 SVGAGI. The CDR3 is CASSPDRLRGQLFF. CDR3 nucleotides: TGTGCCAGCAGCCCGGACAGGCTCCGAGGACAGCTGTTTTTT.

The rearrangement links TRBV7-3 to TRBJ2-1, with 9 bases lining up with TRBD2. With V trimmed by 5 bases and J by 8 bases, 10 bases remained unmatched. The CDR3 sequence is 15 residues long. Germline CDR1 SGHTA, CDR2 FQGTGA. This chain's CDR3 is CASSVSGAGGHEQFF. The DNA of the CDR3 is TGTGCCAGCAGCGTTAGCGGGGCGGGGGGGCATGAGCAGTTCTTC.

The J gene is TRBJ2-7, the V gene TRBV7-8, with 13 bases fitting TRBD2. Trimming cost V 5 bases and J 4 bases; bases outside gene matches: 14. Germline V lookup: CDR1 SGHVS, CDR2 FQNEAQ. This CDR3 contains 18 residues. CDR3 nucleotides: TGTGCCAGCAGCCTCGGGACTAGCGGGAAACCGGGGGGGTACGAGCAGTACTTC. Amino acid sequence: CASSLGTSGKPGGYEQYF.

This clone was seen a handful of times. CDR3: CASSLYQTAPGGYTF. The CDR3 DNA is TGTGCCAGCAGCTTATACCAGACAGCGCCCGGGGGCTACACCTTC. V and J are TRBV7-2 and TRBJ1-2; tentatively, D is TRBD1 (5 bases). This CDR3 is built from 15 residues. From germline, CDR1 is SGHTA and CDR2 FQGNSA. Trimming left V 2 bases short and J 8 bases short, with 18 bases between.

The chain employs TRBV11-3 and TRBJ1-1, with D maybe TRBD1 (5 bases). Germline V CDR1 and CDR2: SGHNT, YENEEA. The CDR3 consists of 15 residues. The ends were cut back, 0 bases at V and 0 bases at J, with 8 bases in the middle. CDR3 in amino acids: CASSLDGGVNTEAFF. In DNA form, the CDR3 reads TGTGCCAGCAGCTTAGATGGAGGGGTGAACACTGAAGCTTTCTTT.

V is TRBV7-9 and J is TRBJ2-7; D might be TRBD2 (5 bases). The CDR3 extends over 12 amino acids. Trimming shortened V by 5 bases and J by 4 bases, and 9 bases separated the two germline ends. Germline CDR1 SEHNR, CDR2 FQNEAQ (reference sequence). The CDR3 DNA sequence: TGTGCCAGCAGCGGCGGCGGGTACGAGCAGTACTTC. This codes for CASSGGGYEQYF.

This chain joins TRBV29-1 and TRBJ2-2; the match to TRBD1 covers 9 bases. Germline V gene lookup returns CDR1 SQVTM and CDR2 ANQGSEA. The CDR3 covers 14 residues. V lost 6 bases and J lost 8; bases outside the gene matches: 10. The CDR3 bases are TGCAGCGTCGGTACGACAGGGGGGCGGGGGGAGCTGTTTTTT. Amino acids: CSVGTTGGRGELFF.

The J gene is TRBJ2-1, the V gene TRBV18; 8 bases align to TRBD2. V trimming: 4 bases; J trimming: 8 bases; junction bases outside the gene matches: 7. CDR3 length: 14 amino acids. Germline loops: CDR1 KGHSH, CDR2 LQKENI. CDR3 nucleotides: TGTGCCAGCTCACTTCGGCGGGGGGATGATGAGCAGTTCTTC. Its protein is CASSLRRGDDEQFF.

The rearrangement links TRBV13 to TRBJ2-5; TRBD1 aligns across 9 bases. Germline CDR1 reads PRHDT; CDR2 reads FYEKMQ (reference sequence). The CDR3 covers 14 residues. V lost 5 bases and J lost 5; bases outside the gene matches: 6. The DNA of the CDR3 is TGTGCCAGCAGCCTATACAGGGGGCAGGAGACCCAGTACTTC. It encodes CASSLYRGQETQYF.

This clone came up a few times. The chain is built from TRBV10-3 and TRBJ1-1; tentatively, D is TRBD1 (6 bases). V dropped 9 bases and J dropped 8 bases, with 16 bases sitting between them. Per the germline V gene, CDR1 is ENHRY and CDR2 is SYGVKD. This CDR3 has 12 residues. The CDR3 reads CAIRQASWEAFF. The CDR3 DNA reads TGTGCCATACGACAGGCCAGCTGGGAAGCTTTCTTT.

The chain employs TRBV5-1 and TRBJ1-4; D unresolved. The germline V gene encodes CDR1 SGHRS and CDR2 YFSETQ. Trimming took 6 bases from V and 3 from J, leaving 12 bases between them. CDR3 length: 14 residues. CDR3: CASTIGPPNEKLFF. In DNA, the CDR3 is TGCGCCAGCACGATTGGGCCCCCTAATGAAAAACTGTTTTTT.

The chain is built from TRBV29-1 and TRBJ1-2; D perhaps matches TRBD1 (6 bases). Germline V gives CDR1 SQVTM, CDR2 ANQGSEA. The CDR3 sequence is 13 residues long. V was pared by 4 bases and J by 0 bases, with 9 bases between. Here the CDR3 reads CSVAQGTNYGYTF. In nucleotides, the CDR3 is TGCAGCGTTGCACAGGGAACTAACTATGGCTACACCTTC.

The chain recombines TRBV2 with TRBJ2-5; tentatively, D is TRBD1 (6 bases). Germline assignment: CDR1 SNHLY and CDR2 FYNNEI. This CDR3 comprises 16 residues. Trimming cost V 6 bases and J 0 bases, with 17 bases left between them. The CDR3, as DNA: TGTGCCAGCAGCCTCCTGCGACAGGCGTACCAAGAGACCCAGTACTTC. The encoded protein is CASSLLRQAYQETQYF.

This clone has a handful of counts. The rearrangement uses TRBV4-2 and TRBJ2-2; 7 bases fit TRBD2. Germline trimming cut 5 bases from V and 7 bases from J; bases unmatched to any gene: 7. CDR1 is LGHNA and CDR2 is YNFKEQ in the germline V gene. The CDR3 is 14 amino acids. The CDR3 sequence: CASSSSPGGGELFF. CDR3 bases: TGTGCCAGCAGCTCCTCACCGGGGGGCGGGGAGCTGTTTTTT.

This clone was seen just once. The chain recombines TRBV7-8 with TRBJ2-5; the D gene is possibly TRBD2 (5 bases). The CDR3 totals 16 residues. Per germline, CDR1 SGHVS and CDR2 FQNEAQ. V was trimmed by 5 bases and J by 2 bases, leaving 18 bases between them. Written as DNA, the CDR3 is TGTGCCAGCAGCAAGAGGGTCCGGACCCCTCAAGAGACCCAGTACTTC. Translating it yields CASSKRVRTPQETQYF.

The chain recombines TRBV5-1 with TRBJ2-3, with 8 bases identical to TRBD2. The CDR3 consists of 15 residues. V was pared by 5 bases and J by 0 bases, with 5 bases of the junction left unmatched. Germline V gene lookup returns CDR1 SGHRS and CDR2 YFSETQ. In nucleotides, the CDR3 is TGCGCCAGCAGTCCGGGGGGGACTAGCACAGATACGCAGTATTTT. Translating it yields CASSPGGTSTDTQYF.

This clone appeared once. The rearrangement links TRBV13 to TRBJ2-7; possible D gene TRBD1, 6 bases. Germline lookup yields CDR1 PRHDT and CDR2 FYEKMQ (reference sequence). Trimming pared 3 bases from V and 5 bases from J, leaving 11 bases between. The CDR3 extends over 13 amino acids. The CDR3 nucleotides read TGTGCCAGCAGCTTCCCACAGGGTCACGAGCAGTACTTC. Translated: CASSFPQGHEQYF.